These 18 T cell receptor beta chains share one sample of origin, sequenced in a study of radiotherapy plus CTLA-4 blockade in lung cancer. Method: immunoSEQ multiplex PCR; TCRdb's copy keeps in-frame clones and lacks some. The table has about 95,000 clones, about four fifths seen once; the top ten hold 0.65% to 1%. Sequencing used peripheral blood, obtained from a patient treated with radiotherapy plus ipilimumab. The receptors originated from a human donor with non-small cell lung cancer who had stable disease on radiotherapy plus ipilimumab.

This clone occurred a few times. This chain uses TRBV10-2 with TRBJ2-7; D uncertain. Germline loops: CDR1 WSHSY, CDR2 SAAADI. V shed 8 bases and J shed 7 bases, with 27 bases lying between them. The CDR3 has 16 amino acids. The CDR3 DNA is TGCGCCAGCGGAAGGGCCGGCCGAGCCGGCTTGAGAGAGCAGTACTTC. This codes for CASGRAGRAGLREQYF.

The chain recombines TRBV7-3 with TRBJ2-1, with TRBD2 identical over 9 bases. Unmatched junction bases numbered 13, after V lost 1 base and J lost 3 bases. The CDR3 is made up of 19 amino acids. Germline V CDR1 and CDR2: SGHTA, FQGTGA. The CDR3, as DNA: TGTGCCAGCAGCTTAAAGCCGCCCGCTACTAGCGGGTACTACAATGAGCAGTTCTTC. Translated, it gives CASSLKPPATSGYYNEQFF.

A single count supports this clone. The chain is built from TRBV2 and TRBJ2-7; weak D call: TRBD2 (5 bases). V lost 0 bases and J 1 base, leaving 13 bases between the germline ends. Germline CDR1 and CDR2: SNHLY and FYNNEI. The length of the CDR3 is 16 residues. CDR3 bases: TGTGCCAGCAGTGAAGCGGAGGATAGCAGGTCCTACGAGCAGTACTTC. It encodes CASSEAEDSRSYEQYF.

This clone was detected a few times. The CDR3 DNA reads as TGTGCCAGCGGGCTTGAGCGGACGAGGAACACCGGGGAGCTGTTTTTT. Its protein product is CASGLERTRNTGELFF. The V and J genes are TRBV28 and TRBJ2-2; possible D gene TRBD2, 5 bases. Trimming pared 8 bases from V and 1 base from J, leaving 17 bases between. The V gene's germline CDR1 is MDHEN and CDR2 SYDVKM. CDR3 length: 16 residues.

The V call is TRBV19, the J call TRBJ2-7; D perhaps matches TRBD2 (5 bases). The germline V gene has CDR1 LNHDA and CDR2 SQIVND (reference sequence). The CDR3 loop spans 13 amino acids. V shed 5 bases and J shed 0 bases, with 8 bases lying between them. CDR3 amino acids: CASSPGSSYEQYF. The CDR3 nucleotides are TGTGCCAGTAGTCCGGGAAGCTCCTACGAGCAGTACTTC.

V and J are TRBV19 and TRBJ2-3; 8 bases line up with TRBD2. This CDR3 has 15 residues. Trimming at V came to 6 bases and at J to 3 bases, leaving 8 bases not matched to a gene. Germline CDR1 reads LNHDA; CDR2 reads SQIVND (reference sequence). In DNA, the CDR3 is TGTGCCAGTAGCTTAGCGGGGTTAGAAACAGATACGCAGTATTTT. This sequence encodes CASSLAGLETDTQYF.

Of note for this clone: At the DNA level, this CDR3 is encoded by other sequences in the same sample as well. The J gene is TRBJ1-5, the V gene TRBV7-6; a weak D match, TRBD1 (5 bases). V was trimmed by 5 bases and J by 2 bases, leaving 7 bases between them. CDR1 is SGHVS and CDR2 is FNYEAQ in the germline V gene. The CDR3 is 13 amino acids. The CDR3, as DNA: TGTGCCAGCAGCCTACAGGGCAATCAGCCCCAGCATTTT. It specifies CASSLQGNQPQHF.

The V call is TRBV28, the J call TRBJ2-3; weak D call: TRBD2 (6 bases). The CDR3 extends over 13 amino acids. Trimming removed 2 bases at V and 4 bases at J, with 7 bases between. Germline V gene sequence: CDR1 MDHEN, CDR2 SYDVKM. For the CDR3, the DNA is TGTGCCAGCAGTTTAGCGGGGCCAGATACGCAGTATTTT. It translates to CASSLAGPDTQYF.

The V and J genes are TRBV28 and TRBJ2-5; 11 nucleotides line up with TRBD2. This CDR3 spans 16 amino acids. CDR1 is MDHEN and CDR2 is SYDVKM in the germline V gene. The V segment lost 6 bases and the J segment 2 bases; nucleotides outside the gene matches: 8. The chain's CDR3 is CASSFRLAGIQETQYF. The DNA for the CDR3 is TGTGCCAGCAGCTTCCGACTAGCGGGGATACAAGAGACCCAGTACTTC. Drawing the rest from reference TRBV28 and TRBJ2-5, the complete variable domain is DVKVTQSSRYLVKRTGEKVFLECVQDMDHENMFWYRQDPGLGLRLIYFSYDVKMKEKGDIPEGYSVSREKKERFSLILESASTNQTSMYLCASSFRLAGIQETQYFGPGTRLLVL.

This rearrangement joins TRBV28 to TRBJ1-1; unclear D gene. This CDR3 has 11 residues. The V end was cut by 4 bases, the J end by 5 bases, with 5 bases between. CDR1 and CDR2 from the germline V gene are MDHEN and SYDVKM. As DNA, the CDR3 is TGTGCCAGCAGTTGGAGGACTGAAGCTTTCTTT. Translated, it gives CASSWRTEAFF. Variable domain in full (rest from reference TRBV28 and TRBJ1-1): DVKVTQSSRYLVKRTGEKVFLECVQDMDHENMFWYRQDPGLGLRLIYFSYDVKMKEKGDIPEGYSVSREKKERFSLILESASTNQTSMYLCASSWRTEAFFGQGTRLTVV.

The chain couples TRBV19 to TRBJ2-1; TRBD2 is a possible D gene (6 bases). Germline CDR1 LNHDA, CDR2 SQIVND (reference sequence). V lost 5 bases to trimming and J lost 4 bases, with 15 bases between them. The CDR3 loop spans 15 amino acids. This chain's CDR3 is CASSFDRSGYNEQFF. DNA of the CDR3: TGTGCCAGTAGTTTCGACCGGAGCGGGTACAATGAGCAGTTCTTC.

This rearrangement joins TRBV2 to TRBJ2-7, with D perhaps TRBD1 (5 bases). The CDR3 is 15 residues long. Trimming left V 2 bases short and J 2 bases short, with 13 bases between. Germline V gene lookup returns CDR1 SNHLY and CDR2 FYNNEI. CDR3 residues: CASSERRQGAYEQYF. The CDR3 nucleotides are TGTGCCAGCAGTGAAAGGCGGCAGGGCGCCTACGAGCAGTACTTC.

This chain links TRBV7-9 with TRBJ1-2, with D unclear. The germline V gene encodes CDR1 SEHNR and CDR2 FQNEAQ (reference sequence). This CDR3 contains 14 residues. V lost 2 bases and J lost 3, with 10 bases in between. The CDR3 region is CASSLRADHYGYTF. The CDR3 bases are TGTGCCAGCAGCTTACGGGCAGACCACTATGGCTACACCTTC.

The chain links TRBV28 to TRBJ2-1; no clear D gene. Per germline, CDR1 MDHEN and CDR2 SYDVKM. V dropped 0 bases and J dropped 7 bases, with 7 bases sitting between them. The CDR3 totals 13 residues. In DNA form, the CDR3 reads TGTGCCAGCAGTTTATGGGGCCCTAATGAGCAGTTCTTC. Translated: CASSLWGPNEQFF.

This rearrangement joins TRBV2 to TRBJ1-5; D is perhaps TRBD1 (6 bases). The germline gives CDR1 SNHLY, CDR2 FYNNEI. V lost 8 bases, J lost 3 bases, and 8 bases lay in between. The CDR3 runs 12 residues. For the CDR3, the DNA is TGTGCCAGCCGGACAGTCAATCAGCCCCAGCATTTT. Amino acids: CASRTVNQPQHF. The whole variable domain, filled in from reference TRBV2 and TRBJ1-5, reads EPEVTQTPSHQVTQMGQEVILRCVPISNHLYFYWYRQILGQKVEFLVSFYNNEISEKSEIFDDQFSVERPDGSNFTLKIRSTKLEDSAMYFCASRTVNQPQHFGDGTRLSIL.

The chain has TRBV29-1 and TRBJ1-1; the D is unclear. Trimming shortened V by 4 bases and J by 5 bases, and 8 bases separated the two germline ends. The CDR3 runs 11 residues. CDR1 and CDR2 (germline): SQVTM, ANQGSEA. As DNA, the CDR3 is TGCAGCGTTGGATGGAGAACTGAAGCTTTCTTT. Translated, it gives CSVGWRTEAFF.

In this sample, this clone turned up once. The gene calls are TRBV2 and TRBJ1-5, with a weak D call TRBD1 (6 bases). The V end lost 1 base, the J end lost 1 base, and 8 bases lay between the germline ends. This CDR3 spans 15 amino acids. Germline V gene data show CDR1 as SNHLY and CDR2 as FYNNEI. CDR3 sequence: CASSEVRGSNQPQHF. Here the CDR3 DNA reads TGTGCCAGCAGTGAAGTCAGGGGCAGCAATCAGCCCCAGCATTTT.

The J gene is TRBJ2-7, the V gene TRBV11-2; 9 nucleotides align to TRBD1. Per the germline V gene, CDR1 is SGHAT and CDR2 is FQNNGV. V lost 5 bases, J lost 1 base, and 3 bases stayed unmatched. The CDR3 sequence is 14 residues long. The CDR3 region has the DNA TGTGCCAGCAGCAACAGGGGGCTTTCCTACGAGCAGTACTTC. Residues: CASSNRGLSYEQYF.